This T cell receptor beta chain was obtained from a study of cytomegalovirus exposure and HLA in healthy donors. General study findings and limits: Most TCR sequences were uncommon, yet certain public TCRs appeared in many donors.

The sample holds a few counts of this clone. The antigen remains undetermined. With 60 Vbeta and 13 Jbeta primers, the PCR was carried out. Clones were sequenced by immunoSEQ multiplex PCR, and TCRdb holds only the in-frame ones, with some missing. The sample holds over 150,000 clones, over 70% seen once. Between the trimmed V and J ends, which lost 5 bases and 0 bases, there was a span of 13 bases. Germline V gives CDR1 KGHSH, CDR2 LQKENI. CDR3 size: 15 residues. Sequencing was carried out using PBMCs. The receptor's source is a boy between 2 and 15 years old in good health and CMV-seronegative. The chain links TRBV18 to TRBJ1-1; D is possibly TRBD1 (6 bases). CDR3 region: CASSTTDSVNTEAFF. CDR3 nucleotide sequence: TGTGCCAGCTCAACCACGGACAGTGTGAACACTGAAGCTTTCTTT.